Following are 29 T cell receptor beta chains from one sample sequenced in a study of blood T cell repertoires in COVID-19. Sequencing used immunoSEQ multiplex PCR; TCRdb keeps in-frame clones, though not all of them. The sample lists around 160,000 clones, 85% to 90% occurring once. Sequenced input: peripheral blood. The receptor set was obtained from a human donor in a cohort sampled during active COVID-19.

This clone was counted a single time. Here the CDR3 DNA reads TGCAGCGTTTCCAAGGGGGCGGGACAGGGTATAGATACGCAGTATTTT. Translation: CSVSKGAGQGIDTQYF. V gene TRBV29-1 combines with J gene TRBJ2-3; 9 nucleotides line up with TRBD1. The CDR3 has 16 residues. V shed 5 bases and J 5 bases; nucleotides not matched to a gene: 14. Germline V gives CDR1 SQVTM, CDR2 ANQGSEA.

The rearrangement joins TRBV5-1 to TRBJ2-5, with D uncertain. CDR1 SGHRS and CDR2 YFSETQ come from the germline V gene. This CDR3 comprises 15 residues. V shed 0 bases and J shed 2 bases, with 11 bases lying between them. DNA for the CDR3: TGCGCCAGCAGCTTGGCCGGAGCAAATCAAGAGACCCAGTACTTC. Translated: CASSLAGANQETQYF.

J is TRBJ1-4 and V is TRBV6-5; no firm D call. V shed 0 bases and J shed 4 bases, with 12 bases lying between them. This CDR3 contains 16 residues. CDR1 is MNHEY and CDR2 is SVGAGI in the germline V gene. DNA of the CDR3: TGTGCCAGCAGTTACTCGATCGGCAGACTTAATGAAAAACTGTTTTTT. Its translation is CASSYSIGRLNEKLFF.

This clone was seen just once. The chain uses TRBV5-4 and TRBJ1-5; TRBD1 agrees at 10 bases. Germline V gene lookup returns CDR1 SGHNT and CDR2 YYREEE (reference sequence). The CDR3 runs 16 residues. The junction had 9 bases not matched to a gene; V was cut back by 9 bases and J by 0 bases. The CDR3 reads CAKGQGREYSNQPQHF. CDR3 nucleotides: TGTGCCAAGGGACAGGGGAGAGAATATAGCAATCAGCCCCAGCATTTT.

This clone was recorded only once. The V and J genes are TRBV7-2 and TRBJ2-7, with D perhaps TRBD1 (5 bases). The V end lost 1 base, the J end lost 7 bases, and 11 bases lay between the germline ends. The CDR3 contains 13 residues. The germline V gene encodes CDR1 SGHTA and CDR2 FQGNSA. This CDR3 reads CASSLVQGKEQYF. DNA for the CDR3: TGTGCCAGCAGCTTAGTCCAGGGAAAAGAGCAGTACTTC. The full variable domain, rest sourced from reference TRBV7-2 and TRBJ2-7, is GAGVSQSPSNKVTEKGKDVELRCDPISGHTALYWYRQSLGQGLEFLIYFQGNSAPDKSGLPSDRFSAERTGGSVSTLTIQRTQQEDSAVYLCASSLVQGKEQYFGPGTRLTVT.

V is TRBV9 and J is TRBJ2-5, with 10 bases identical to TRBD2. Per the germline V gene, CDR1 is SGDLS and CDR2 is YYNGEE. V was clipped by 2 bases and J by 4 bases; unmatched bases: 5. CDR3 length equals 15 residues. The CDR3 reads CASSVGLAGVETQYF. CDR3 in DNA: TGTGCCAGCAGCGTCGGTCTAGCGGGGGTAGAGACCCAGTACTTC.

The chain recombines TRBV7-3 with TRBJ1-1; D is unresolved. Trimming took 5 bases from V and 0 from J, leaving 10 bases between them. Germline V lookup: CDR1 SGHTA, CDR2 FQGTGA. The CDR3 is made up of 14 amino acids. CDR3 residues: CASSLGGMNTEAFF. As DNA, the CDR3 is TGTGCCAGCAGCCTCGGAGGTATGAACACTGAAGCTTTCTTT.

This sequence joins TRBV11-3 and TRBJ2-5; perhaps TRBD2 as D (6 bases). Germline values: CDR1 SGHNT, CDR2 YENEEA. The CDR3 is 15 residues long. Trimming stripped 8 bases from V and 5 bases from J, with 21 bases between. The chain's CDR3 is CASSKAGLAGETQYF. CDR3 nucleotide sequence: TGTGCCAGCTCAAAAGCGGGCCTAGCCGGGGAGACCCAGTACTTC.

The rearrangement uses TRBV6-2 or TRBV6-3 and TRBJ2-7; 7 bases agree with TRBD1. Trimming took 8 bases from V and 4 from J; bases not matched to a gene: 11. Germline CDR1 and CDR2: MNHEY and SVGEGT. CDR3 length equals 14 residues. The CDR3 nucleotides read TGTGCCAGCTGCCCCGGGACAGCACGTTACGAGCAGTACTTC. This gives the protein CASCPGTARYEQYF.

The chain has TRBV7-9 and TRBJ2-3; 8 bases are a match to TRBD2. The CDR3 runs 18 residues. The germline gives CDR1 SEHNR, CDR2 FQNEAQ (reference sequence). With 5 bases clipped from V and 2 bases from J, the junction kept 15 bases outside the gene matches. DNA of the CDR3: TGTGCCAGCAGCCCCAGCGGGAGCATCTTGGGGGACACAGATACGCAGTATTTT. As protein: CASSPSGSILGDTDTQYF. Combining the CDR3 with reference TRBV7-9 and TRBJ2-3 gives the whole variable domain DTGVSQNPRHKITKRGQNVTFRCDPISEHNRLYWYRQTLGQGPEFLTYFQNEAQLEKSRLLSDRFSAERPKGSFSTLEIQRTEQGDSAMYLCASSPSGSILGDTDTQYFGPGTRLTVL.

The chain uses TRBV4-2 and TRBJ2-5; D may be TRBD2 (6 bases). The CDR3 consists of 15 residues. Germline assignment: CDR1 LGHNA and CDR2 YNFKEQ. Trimming pared 4 bases from V and 2 bases from J, leaving 14 bases between. CDR3 coding DNA: TGTGCCAGCAGCCCAATCCAGACTAGACAAGAGACCCAGTACTTC. This translates into CASSPIQTRQETQYF.

This clone was seen just once. The chain links TRBV7-8 to TRBJ2-3, with 7 bases identical to TRBD1. Per germline, CDR1 SGHVS and CDR2 FQNEAQ. The CDR3 runs 15 residues. V lost 6 bases, J lost 6 bases, and 12 bases stayed unmatched. CDR3 protein: CASRETGRVVDTQYF. As DNA, the CDR3 is TGTGCCAGCAGGGAGACAGGGCGGGTGGTGGATACGCAGTATTTT.

The chain combines TRBV18 with TRBJ2-7, with TRBD2 identical over 9 bases. V lost 2 bases to trimming and J lost 5 bases; unmatched junction nucleotides: 16. Germline assignment: CDR1 KGHSH and CDR2 LQKENI. The CDR3 has 18 amino acids. CDR3 in amino acids: CASSPWPPMAGGQNEQYF. DNA of the CDR3: TGTGCCAGCTCACCATGGCCCCCGATGGCGGGGGGGCAGAACGAGCAGTACTTC.

This clone was picked up one time. The genes are TRBV7-2 and TRBJ1-2; D not resolved. The CDR3 loop spans 13 amino acids. From germline, CDR1 is SGHTA and CDR2 FQGNSA. V lost 8 bases and J lost 4, with 14 bases in between. This CDR3 is CASAPGGVYGYTF. DNA of the CDR3: TGTGCCAGCGCCCCCGGAGGTGTCTATGGCTACACCTTC.

The chain has TRBV29-1 and TRBJ2-5; 10 bases align to TRBD1. This CDR3 comprises 12 residues. The J segment lost 5 bases and the V segment lost 7 bases, leaving 4 bases of the junction unmatched. Germline V gene lookup returns CDR1 SQVTM and CDR2 ANQGSEA. The CDR3 loop is CSAKDRGETQYF. CDR3 sequence (DNA): TGCAGCGCCAAGGACAGGGGGGAGACCCAGTACTTC.

The rearrangement links TRBV2 to TRBJ1-6; the D gene is possibly TRBD1 (5 bases). This CDR3 spans 16 amino acids. V was pared by 3 bases and J by 7 bases, with 16 bases between. Germline V gene sequence: CDR1 SNHLY, CDR2 FYNNEI. CDR3 in amino acids: CASSEREGTMNSPLHF. CDR3 nucleotide sequence: TGTGCCAGCAGTGAGAGGGAGGGGACGATGAATTCACCCCTCCACTTT.

J is TRBJ1-4 and V is TRBV12-3 or TRBV12-4; TRBD1 matches at 7 bases. V trimming: 6 bases; J trimming: 12 bases; junction bases outside the gene matches: 10. This CDR3 has 13 residues. CDR3 sequence (DNA): TGTGCCAGCAGGCGACAGGGAATGTTGCAACTGTTTTTT. This gives the protein CASRRQGMLQLFF.

The chain links TRBV11-3 to TRBJ2-1, with D perhaps matching TRBD2 (5 bases). This CDR3 comprises 13 residues. The V and J ends lost 0 bases and 8 bases respectively, with 8 bases between them. Germline V gene sequence: CDR1 SGHNT, CDR2 YENEEA. As DNA, the CDR3 is TGTGCCAGCAGCTTAGATCGAGGGTATGAGCAGTTCTTC. Translation gives CASSLDRGYEQFF.

This clone came up a few times. This sequence joins TRBV5-4 and TRBJ2-7, with TRBD1 identical over 8 bases. CDR1 is SGHNT and CDR2 is YYREEE in the germline V gene (reference sequence). Trimming cost V 0 bases and J 5 bases; bases outside gene matches: 10. This CDR3 comprises 16 residues. The CDR3 DNA follows: TGTGCCAGCAGCTTGGGACAGGGGAGAGGTCGAGACGAGCAGTACTTC. This sequence encodes CASSLGQGRGRDEQYF.

The CDR3 nucleotides read TGTGCCTTCTTCACCCCGGGACTAGCGGTACCATCGCAGTACTTC. Translated, it gives CAFFTPGLAVPSQYF. This chain joins TRBV30 and TRBJ2-7; 11 bases agree with TRBD2. The CDR3 length is 15 residues. Germline-derived CDR1 and CDR2 are GTSNPN and SVGIG (reference sequence). Trimming cost V 7 bases and J 9 bases; bases outside gene matches: 17.

The chain joins TRBV6-5 to TRBJ1-6; 8 bases align to TRBD1. Losses at the gene ends were 6 bases for V and 9 bases for J; bases not matched to a gene: 7. This CDR3 has 14 amino acids. Germline CDR1 reads MNHEY; CDR2 reads SVGAGI. The CDR3 here is CASRDTGGGSPLHF. The CDR3 DNA reads as TGTGCCAGCAGGGACACAGGGGGAGGTTCACCCCTCCACTTT.

The J gene is TRBJ2-1, the V gene TRBV29-1; maybe TRBD2 (6 bases). This CDR3 spans 13 amino acids. Germline lookup yields CDR1 SQVTM and CDR2 ANQGSEA. The ends were cut back, 4 bases at V and 7 bases at J, with 14 bases in the middle. The CDR3 nucleotides read TGCAGCGTTGCGGGGGTAGCTGGGAATGAGCAGTTCTTC. Protein product: CSVAGVAGNEQFF.

Only one count was recorded for this clone. The genes are TRBV6-5 and TRBJ1-6; D gene uncertain. Germline V gene data show CDR1 as MNHEY and CDR2 as SVGAGI. Between the trimmed V and J ends, which lost 6 bases and 9 bases, there was a span of 15 bases. This CDR3 has 14 residues. CDR3 amino acids: CASSSGTGVSPLHF. The CDR3 bases are TGTGCCAGCAGCTCTGGCACCGGGGTTTCACCCCTCCACTTT.

V usage is TRBV7-2 and J usage is TRBJ2-7, with 8 bases that match TRBD2. The V gene's germline CDR1 is SGHTA and CDR2 FQGNSA. Losses at the gene ends were 3 bases for V and 0 bases for J; bases not matched to a gene: 13. CDR3 length: 18 amino acids. The CDR3 spells CASSLRLAGRTSSYEQYF. The CDR3 bases are TGTGCCAGCAGCTTGCGGCTAGCGGGTAGAACTAGCTCCTACGAGCAGTACTTC.

This clone was recorded once. The chain combines TRBV5-6 with TRBJ1-6; 8 bases are a match to TRBD1. This CDR3 contains 15 residues. CDR1 and CDR2 (germline): SGHDT, YYEEEE. The V segment lost 0 bases and the J segment 9 bases; nucleotides outside the gene matches: 5. CDR3 DNA: TGTGCCAGCAGCTTGGGACAGGGGTTTTTTTCACCCCTCCACTTT. This encodes CASSLGQGFFSPLHF.

About this clone itself: A much larger clone differs by one base, so this may be a read error. The CDR3 sequence: CASSQTGNTEAFF. CDR3 nucleotide sequence: TGTGCCAGCAGCCAGACAGGGAACACTGAAGCTTTCTTT. This chain connects TRBV27 to TRBJ1-1, with TRBD1 as a possible D gene (6 bases). V was trimmed by 6 bases and J by 1 base, leaving 9 bases between them. This CDR3 comprises 13 residues. Germline V gene lookup returns CDR1 MNHEY and CDR2 SMNVEV (reference sequence).

The rearrangement uses TRBV4-3 and TRBJ1-1; 8 positions agree with TRBD1. The CDR3 runs 15 residues. The V and J ends lost 3 bases and 2 bases, in that order; junction bases with no gene match: 5. In germline, CDR1 is LGHNA, CDR2 YSLEER. DNA for the CDR3: TGCGCCAGCAGCCAGTCAGACAGGGGAAACACTGAAGCTTTCTTT. Translated, it gives CASSQSDRGNTEAFF.

This clone was seen a single time. The chain carries TRBV6-5 and TRBJ1-5; D is possibly TRBD1 (6 bases). Germline CDR1 is MNHEY and CDR2 is SVGAGI. There are 12 residues in the CDR3. Deletions cut 6 bases from V and 5 bases from J, with 8 bases between. DNA for the CDR3: TGTGCCAGCAGCAAGGGGGATCAGCCCCAGCATTTT. It codes for CASSKGDQPQHF.

The V call is TRBV6-1, the J call TRBJ2-2; D is perhaps TRBD1 (5 bases). V lost 0 bases, J lost 3 bases, and 14 bases lay in between. This CDR3 spans 17 amino acids. CDR1 and CDR2 from the germline V gene are MNHNS and SASEGT. CDR3 protein: CASSEALVTGDTGELFF. The CDR3 bases are TGTGCCAGCAGTGAAGCGCTGGTTACAGGAGACACCGGGGAGCTGTTTTTT.